Presented here are 12 T cell receptor beta chains from one specimen sequenced in a study of regulatory T cells in long-lasting Graves disease (TCRdb year 2021). The sample's time point label is to be understood as: newly diagnosed GD, antithyroid drugs for less than 3 months. For both TCR sequencing and RNA sequencing, RNA was extracted from PBMCs in TRIzol. The library was obtained by multiplex PCR. The instrument was an Illumina HiSeq 4000. iRepertoire HTBI primers and Arm-PCR amplification of CDR3 regions were used to construct TCR beta libraries. TCRdb applied fastp at Q25 and MiXCR to the public reads, then kept only in-frame beta chains. CDR3 protein sequences are deduplicated, and each keeps its most common genes and DNA. The sample includes a few hundred thousand distinct CDR3 sequences, with 18% observed a single time. 14% of the sample comes from the top ten. These data were also reused for a study on T cells in Graves' hyperthyroidism and ophthalmopathy.

The sequencing here drew on peripheral blood mononuclear cells (PBMCs), taken at new diagnosis, from a patient treated with antithyroid drugs. All receptors come from a woman in her 30s with Graves disease. Donor details come from another sample of the same person, matched by shared clones.

This clonotype was recorded at least ten times. Germline is not matched at one junction end, which may reflect a read error. The rearrangement links TRBV5-1 to TRBJ1-2, with D possibly being TRBD1 (6 bases). The germline gives CDR1 SGHRS, CDR2 YFSETQ. This CDR3 is built from 16 residues. CDR3 coding DNA: TGTGCCAGCAGCTTGGGGCGATGGGGGGCGCACTATGGCTACACCTTC. This codes for CASSLGRWGAHYGYTF. Variable domain in full (rest from reference TRBV5-1 and TRBJ1-2): KAGVTQTPRYLIKTRGQQVTLSCSPISGHRSVSWYQQTPGQGLQFLFEYFSETQRNKGNFPGRFSGRQFSNSRSEMNVSTLELGDSALYLCASSLGRWGAHYGYTFGSGTRLTVV.

A remark on this clonotype: A far larger clone is one nucleotide away, so this likely arose from a read error. The chain has TRBV7-9 and TRBJ1-1; tentatively, D is TRBD1 (6 bases). Germline values: CDR1 SEHNR, CDR2 FQNEAQ (reference sequence). V shed 5 bases and J shed 0 bases, with 19 bases lying between them. The CDR3 is 17 residues long. CDR3: CASSPGGGIWMNTEAFF. CDR3 DNA sequence: TGTGCCAGCAGCCCCGGGGGCGGGATTTGGATGAACACTGAAGCTTTCTTT. Combining the CDR3 with reference TRBV7-9 and TRBJ1-1 gives the whole variable domain DTGVSQNPRHKITKRGQNVTFRCDPISEHNRLYWYRQTLGQGPEFLTYFQNEAQLEKSRLLSDRFSAERPKGSFSTLEIQRTEQGDSAMYLCASSPGGGIWMNTEAFFGQGTRLTVV.

This clonotype was counted only a few times. The chain links TRBV6-1 to TRBJ1-5, with 7 bases identical to TRBD1. With V trimmed by 0 bases and J by 8 bases, 4 bases remained unmatched. Germline values: CDR1 MNHNS, CDR2 SASEGT. This CDR3 is 14 amino acids long. Here the CDR3 reads CASSEAQGVKPQHF. CDR3 DNA: TGTGCCAGCAGTGAAGCCCAGGGGGTAAAGCCCCAGCATTTT.

This clonotype was detected ten times or more. The chain couples TRBV4-1 to TRBJ1-5; no firm D call. V lost 1 base and J lost 6, with 10 bases in between. The CDR3 runs 14 residues. CDR1 and CDR2 (germline): MGHRA, YSYEKL. This chain's CDR3 is CASSQVPFLQPQHF. DNA of the CDR3: TGCGCCAGCAGCCAAGTCCCCTTTCTTCAGCCCCAGCATTTT.

This clonotype came up many times. The chain recombines TRBV6-1 with TRBJ2-7; D may correspond to TRBD1 or TRBD2 (5 bases each). CDR1 and CDR2 (germline): MNHNS, SASEGT. Trimming took off 4 bases at V and 4 bases at J, with 14 bases between the two ends. CDR3 length equals 14 residues. In DNA, the CDR3 is TGTGCCAGCAGTGTGAATGAGGGGCCTTACGAGCAGTACTTC. Residues: CASSVNEGPYEQYF.

This clonotype was observed a handful of times. This chain uses TRBV9 with TRBJ2-7; 9 nucleotides line up with TRBD2. This CDR3 is 16 amino acids long. Germline-derived CDR1 and CDR2 are SGDLS and YYNGEE. Trimming took 3 bases from V and 4 from J; bases not matched to a gene: 11. This chain's CDR3 is CASSGSLRGGLYEQYF. The DNA of the CDR3 is TGTGCCAGCAGCGGGTCTTTGCGGGGGGGATTGTACGAGCAGTACTTC.

This clonotype was seen repeatedly, ten times or more. The rearrangement links TRBV6-1 to TRBJ1-5; the D is unclear. Germline CDR1 is MNHNS and CDR2 is SASEGT. This CDR3 is 15 amino acids long. V was cut by 8 bases and J by 4 bases, with 18 bases left in between. The CDR3 here is CASGVTATPNQPQHF. DNA of the CDR3: TGTGCCAGCGGTGTAACGGCGACGCCTAATCAGCCCCAGCATTTT.

This clonotype was detected many times. The chain combines TRBV2 with TRBJ1-4, with 9 bases identical to TRBD1. Germline assignment: CDR1 SNHLY and CDR2 FYNNEI. J lost 5 bases, V lost 5 bases, and 9 bases had no gene match. This CDR3 is built from 16 residues. The CDR3 region has the DNA TGTGCCAGCAGTCCCGGGACAGGGAAGGGGAATGAAAAACTGTTTTTT. Translated, it gives CASSPGTGKGNEKLFF.

In its sample, this clonotype was seen many times. The V call is TRBV12-3 or TRBV12-4, the J call TRBJ1-2; D not certain. CDR3 size: 15 residues. Trimming cost V 7 bases and J 4 bases, with 19 bases left between them. The CDR3 loop is CASILKAGRTYGYTF. For the CDR3, the DNA is TGTGCCAGCATCCTGAAGGCGGGGAGAACCTATGGCTACACCTTC.

This clonotype showed up many times. V usage is TRBV20-1 and J usage is TRBJ2-1; 10 bases line up with TRBD2. In germline, CDR1 is DFQATT, CDR2 SNEGSKA (reference sequence). The V gene end was trimmed by 2 bases and the J gene end by 4 bases; junction bases not matched to a gene: 8. This CDR3 has 16 amino acids. This chain's CDR3 is CSARFDGTSAYNEQFF. In DNA form, the CDR3 reads TGCAGTGCTAGATTCGACGGGACTAGCGCGTACAATGAGCAGTTCTTC.

This clonotype was seen ten or more times. The J gene is TRBJ1-6, the V gene TRBV11-2, with unresolved D. In germline, CDR1 is SGHAT, CDR2 FQNNGV. Between the trimmed V and J ends, which lost 5 bases and 7 bases, there was a span of 6 bases. This CDR3 has 12 amino acids. CDR3 region: CASSPTNSPLHF. The CDR3, as DNA: TGTGCCAGCAGCCCAACAAATTCACCCCTCCACTTT.

This clonotype was detected many times. The chain employs TRBV15 and TRBJ1-4; D not certain. Germline assignment: CDR1 LNHNV and CDR2 YYDKDF (reference sequence). V was shortened by 0 bases and J by 4 bases, with 9 bases between the two germline ends. The CDR3 is 15 amino acids. The chain's CDR3 is CATSRDVGNNEKLFF. The DNA of the CDR3 is TGTGCCACCAGCAGAGATGTGGGGAATAATGAAAAACTGTTTTTT.